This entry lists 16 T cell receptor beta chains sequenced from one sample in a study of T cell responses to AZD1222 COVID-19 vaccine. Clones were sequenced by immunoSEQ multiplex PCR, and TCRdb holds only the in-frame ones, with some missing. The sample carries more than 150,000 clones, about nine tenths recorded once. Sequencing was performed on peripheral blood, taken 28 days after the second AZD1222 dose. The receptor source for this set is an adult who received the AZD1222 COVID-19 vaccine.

In nucleotides, the CDR3 is TGTGCCAGCAGCCAAGTCGAGAGACAGGCTCACACCTACACCTTC. Translation gives CASSQVERQAHTYTF. The chain carries TRBV3-1 (or the pseudogene TRBV3-2) and TRBJ1-2; tentative D call: TRBD1 (6 bases). The CDR3 is 15 residues long. Trimming cost V 1 base and J 10 bases, with 19 bases left between them. Per the germline V gene, CDR1 is LGHDT and CDR2 is YNNKEL (reference sequence).

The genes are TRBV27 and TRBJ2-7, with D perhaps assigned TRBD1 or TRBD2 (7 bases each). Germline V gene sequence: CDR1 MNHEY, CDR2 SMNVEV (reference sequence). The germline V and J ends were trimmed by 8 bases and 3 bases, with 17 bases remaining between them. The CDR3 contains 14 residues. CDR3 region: CASARGPGGYEQYF. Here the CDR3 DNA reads TGTGCCAGCGCGAGGGGGCCGGGGGGCTACGAGCAGTACTTC.

CDR3 bases: TGTGCCAGCAGCTTAGCGGCGCGGGGTAGCCCTAGCACAGATACGCAGTATTTT. It translates to CASSLAARGSPSTDTQYF. J is TRBJ2-3 and V is TRBV7-2, with D possibly matching TRBD2 (6 bases). CDR1 and CDR2 from the germline V gene are SGHTA and FQGNSA. The CDR3 has 18 amino acids. The V and J ends lost 0 bases and 0 bases respectively, with 16 bases between them.

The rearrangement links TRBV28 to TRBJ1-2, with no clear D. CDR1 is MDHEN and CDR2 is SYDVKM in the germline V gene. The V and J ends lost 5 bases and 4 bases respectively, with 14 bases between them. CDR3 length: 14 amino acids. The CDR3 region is CASSISDRLYGYTF. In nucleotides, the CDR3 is TGTGCCAGCAGTATCTCCGACCGCCTCTATGGCTACACCTTC.

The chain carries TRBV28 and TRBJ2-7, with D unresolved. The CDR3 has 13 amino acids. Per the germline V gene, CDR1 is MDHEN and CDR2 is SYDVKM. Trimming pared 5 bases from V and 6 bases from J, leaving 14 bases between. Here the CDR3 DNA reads TGTGCCAGCAGTATGTCTATAGGACGCGAGCAGTACTTC. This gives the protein CASSMSIGREQYF.

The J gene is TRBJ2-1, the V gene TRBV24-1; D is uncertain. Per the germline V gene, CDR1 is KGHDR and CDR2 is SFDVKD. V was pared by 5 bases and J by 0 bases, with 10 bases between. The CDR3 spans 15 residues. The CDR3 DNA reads TGTGCCACCAGTGCTACCCCTCCCTCCTACAATGAGCAGTTCTTC. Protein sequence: CATSATPPSYNEQFF.

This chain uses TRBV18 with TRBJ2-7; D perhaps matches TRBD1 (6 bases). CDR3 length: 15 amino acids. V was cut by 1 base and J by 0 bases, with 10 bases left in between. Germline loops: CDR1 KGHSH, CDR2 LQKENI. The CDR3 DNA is TGTGCCAGCTCACCACGAAGGGACACCTCCTACGAGCAGTACTTC. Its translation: CASSPRRDTSYEQYF.

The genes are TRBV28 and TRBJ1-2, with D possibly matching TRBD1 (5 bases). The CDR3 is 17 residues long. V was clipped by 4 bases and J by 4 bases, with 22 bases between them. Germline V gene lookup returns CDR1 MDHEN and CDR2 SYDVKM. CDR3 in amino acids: CASSSRPGTGRIYGYTF. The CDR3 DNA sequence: TGTGCCAGCAGTTCGCGACCAGGGACGGGAAGAATCTATGGCTACACCTTC.

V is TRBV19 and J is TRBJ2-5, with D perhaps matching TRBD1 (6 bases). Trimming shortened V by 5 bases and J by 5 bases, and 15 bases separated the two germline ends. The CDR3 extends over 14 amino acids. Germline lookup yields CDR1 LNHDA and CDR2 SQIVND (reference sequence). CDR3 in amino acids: CASSARQASETQYF. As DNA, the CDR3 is TGTGCCAGTAGTGCTCGACAGGCCTCGGAGACCCAGTACTTC.

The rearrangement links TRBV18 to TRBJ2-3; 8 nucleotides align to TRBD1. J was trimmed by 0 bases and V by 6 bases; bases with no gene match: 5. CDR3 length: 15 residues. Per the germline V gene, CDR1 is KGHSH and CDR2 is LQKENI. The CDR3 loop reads CASSAGGLSTDTQYF. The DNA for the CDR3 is TGTGCCAGCTCGGCAGGGGGCCTTAGCACAGATACGCAGTATTTT.

The CDR3 spells CSASEGGSTEAFF. CDR3 DNA sequence: TGCAGTGCTAGTGAGGGAGGGTCCACTGAAGCTTTCTTT. The chain carries TRBV20-1 and TRBJ1-1, with D uncertain. The CDR3 consists of 13 residues. Deletions cut 3 bases from V and 4 bases from J, with 12 bases between. The germline gives CDR1 DFQATT, CDR2 SNEGSKA (reference sequence).

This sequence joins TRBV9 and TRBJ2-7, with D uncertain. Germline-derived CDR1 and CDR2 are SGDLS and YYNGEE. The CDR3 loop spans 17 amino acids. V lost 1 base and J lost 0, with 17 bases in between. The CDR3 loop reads CASSVRLGGPSSYEQYF. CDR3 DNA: TGTGCCAGCAGCGTAAGGTTGGGCGGACCATCCTCCTACGAGCAGTACTTC.

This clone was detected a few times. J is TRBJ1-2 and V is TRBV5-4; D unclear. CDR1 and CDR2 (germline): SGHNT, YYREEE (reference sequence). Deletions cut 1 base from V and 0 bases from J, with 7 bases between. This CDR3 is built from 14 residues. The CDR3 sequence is CASSLSSSNYGYTF. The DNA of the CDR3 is TGTGCCAGCAGCTTGTCCAGTTCTAACTATGGCTACACCTTC.

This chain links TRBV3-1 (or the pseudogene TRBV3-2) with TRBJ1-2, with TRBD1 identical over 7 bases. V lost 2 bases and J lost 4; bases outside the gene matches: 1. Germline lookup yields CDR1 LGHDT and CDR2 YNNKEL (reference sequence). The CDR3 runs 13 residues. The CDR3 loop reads CASSQQGGYGYTF. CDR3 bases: TGTGCCAGCAGCCAACAGGGGGGCTATGGCTACACCTTC.

CDR3 amino acids: CASSSSRGGNTIYF. The CDR3 DNA reads TGTGCCAGCAGCTCGTCCCGCGGGGGGAACACCATATATTTT. The V and J genes are TRBV5-6 and TRBJ1-3, with D perhaps TRBD1 (5 bases). CDR1 and CDR2 (germline): SGHDT, YYEEEE. There are 14 residues in the CDR3. V lost 3 bases and J lost 7, with 14 bases in between.

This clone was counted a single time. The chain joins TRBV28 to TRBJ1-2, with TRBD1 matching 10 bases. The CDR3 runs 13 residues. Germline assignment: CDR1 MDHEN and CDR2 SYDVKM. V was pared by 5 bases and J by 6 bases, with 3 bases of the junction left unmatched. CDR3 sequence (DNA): TGTGCCAGCAGTCGGACAGGGGGAAATGGCTACACCTTC. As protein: CASSRTGGNGYTF.